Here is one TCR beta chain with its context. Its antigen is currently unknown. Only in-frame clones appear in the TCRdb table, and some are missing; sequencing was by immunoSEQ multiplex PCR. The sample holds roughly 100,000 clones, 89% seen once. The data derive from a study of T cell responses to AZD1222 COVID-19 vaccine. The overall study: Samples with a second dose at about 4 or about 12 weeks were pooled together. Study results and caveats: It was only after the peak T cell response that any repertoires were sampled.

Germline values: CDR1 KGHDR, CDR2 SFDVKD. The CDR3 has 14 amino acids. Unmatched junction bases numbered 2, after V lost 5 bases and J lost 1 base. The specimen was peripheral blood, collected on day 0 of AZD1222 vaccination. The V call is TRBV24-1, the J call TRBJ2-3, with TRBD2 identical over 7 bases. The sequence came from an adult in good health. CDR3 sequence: CATSALAGTDTQYF. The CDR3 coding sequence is TGTGCCACCAGTGCCCTAGCGGGCACAGATACGCAGTATTTT.